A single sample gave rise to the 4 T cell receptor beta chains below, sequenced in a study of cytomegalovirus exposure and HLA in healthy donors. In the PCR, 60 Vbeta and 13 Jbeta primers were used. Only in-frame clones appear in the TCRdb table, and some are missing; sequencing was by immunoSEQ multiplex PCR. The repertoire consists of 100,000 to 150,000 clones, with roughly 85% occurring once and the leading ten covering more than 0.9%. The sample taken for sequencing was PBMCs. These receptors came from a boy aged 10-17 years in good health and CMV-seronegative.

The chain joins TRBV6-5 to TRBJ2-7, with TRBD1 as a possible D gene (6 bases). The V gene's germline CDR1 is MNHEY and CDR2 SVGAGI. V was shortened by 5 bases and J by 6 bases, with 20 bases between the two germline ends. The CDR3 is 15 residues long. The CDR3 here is CASSRTGVRGGEQYF. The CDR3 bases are TGTGCCAGCAGTCGCACCGGGGTCAGGGGCGGCGAGCAGTACTTC.

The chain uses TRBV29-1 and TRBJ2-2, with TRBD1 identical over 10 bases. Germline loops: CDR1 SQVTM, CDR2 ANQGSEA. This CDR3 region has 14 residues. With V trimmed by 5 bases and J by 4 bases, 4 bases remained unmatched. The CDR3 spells CSVSGTGVTGELFF. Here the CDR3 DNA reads TGCAGCGTTTCCGGGACAGGGGTCACCGGGGAGCTGTTTTTT.

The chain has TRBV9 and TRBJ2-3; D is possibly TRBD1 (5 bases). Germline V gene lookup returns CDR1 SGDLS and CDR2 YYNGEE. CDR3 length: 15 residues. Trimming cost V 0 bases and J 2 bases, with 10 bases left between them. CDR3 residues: CASSVVPGYTDTQYF. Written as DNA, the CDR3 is TGTGCCAGCAGCGTAGTACCAGGGTACACAGATACGCAGTATTTT.

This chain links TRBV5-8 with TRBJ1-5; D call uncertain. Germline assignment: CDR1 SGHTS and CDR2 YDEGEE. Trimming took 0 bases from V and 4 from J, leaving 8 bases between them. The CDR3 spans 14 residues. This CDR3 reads CASSLGPGNQPQHF. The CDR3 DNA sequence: TGTGCCAGCAGCTTGGGCCCGGGGAATCAGCCCCAGCATTTT.